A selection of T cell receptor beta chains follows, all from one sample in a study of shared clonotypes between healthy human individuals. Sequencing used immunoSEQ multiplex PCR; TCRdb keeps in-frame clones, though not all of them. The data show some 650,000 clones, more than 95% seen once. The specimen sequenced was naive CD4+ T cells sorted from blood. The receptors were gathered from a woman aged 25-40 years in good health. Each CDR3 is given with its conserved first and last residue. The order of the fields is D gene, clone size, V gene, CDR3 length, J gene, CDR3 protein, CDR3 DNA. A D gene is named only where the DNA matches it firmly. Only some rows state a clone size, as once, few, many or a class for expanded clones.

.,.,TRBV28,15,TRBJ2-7,CASSLYSGTGYEQYF,TGTGCCAGCAGTTTATATTCAGGTACAGGGTACGAGCAGTACTTC
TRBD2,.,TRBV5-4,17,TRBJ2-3,CASSLAPVEAGGDTQYF,TGTGCCAGCAGCTTGGCCCCGGTGGAAGCGGGAGGAGATACGCAGTATTTT
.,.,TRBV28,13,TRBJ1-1,CASRGVGGAEAFF,TGTGCCAGCAGAGGCGTAGGGGGGGCTGAAGCTTTCTTT
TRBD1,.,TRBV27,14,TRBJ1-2,CASSPYDRGYGYTF,TGTGCCAGCAGTCCTTACGACAGGGGCTATGGCTACACCTTC
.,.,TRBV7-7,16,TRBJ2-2,CASSPRAIIGSGELFF,TGTGCCAGCAGTCCCAGAGCGATCATAGGGTCCGGGGAGCTGTTTTTT
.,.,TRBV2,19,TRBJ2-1,CASSAPPWTPLISYNEQFF,TGTGCCAGCAGCGCACCGCCCTGGACACCTCTTATCTCCTACAATGAGCAGTTCTTC
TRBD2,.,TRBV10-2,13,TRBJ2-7,CASSAPGGNEQYF,TGCGCCAGCAGTGCTCCGGGGGGTAACGAGCAGTACTTC
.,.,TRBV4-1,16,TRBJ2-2,CASSHMQRANTGELFF,TGCGCCAGCAGCCATATGCAGAGGGCCAACACCGGGGAGCTGTTTTTT
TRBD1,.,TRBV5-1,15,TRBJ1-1,CASSFSGTGPAEAFF,TGCGCCAGCAGCTTTTCCGGGACAGGTCCTGCTGAAGCTTTCTTT
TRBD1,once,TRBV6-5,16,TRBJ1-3,CASSYTDRPSGNTIYF,TGTGCCAGCAGTTACACGGACAGGCCGTCTGGAAACACCATATATTTT
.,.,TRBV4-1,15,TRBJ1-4,CASSSNTGLGEKLFF,TGCGCCAGCAGTTCCAATACAGGGCTCGGTGAAAAACTGTTTTTT
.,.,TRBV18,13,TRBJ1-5,CASSRDLNQPQHF,TGTGCCAGCTCGCGGGACCTCAATCAGCCCCAGCATTTT
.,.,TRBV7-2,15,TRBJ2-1,CASRPTGSGYNEQFF,TGTGCCAGCAGGCCAACAGGGAGCGGGTACAATGAGCAGTTCTTC
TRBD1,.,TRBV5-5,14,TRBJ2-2,CASSRDSLTGELFF,TGTGCCAGCAGCCGGGACAGCCTCACCGGGGAGCTGTTTTTT
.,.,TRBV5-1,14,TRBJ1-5,CASSLSGNNQPQHF,TGCGCCAGCAGCTTGTCCGGGAACAATCAGCCCCAGCATTTT
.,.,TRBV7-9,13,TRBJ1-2,CASSPGPNYGYTF,TGTGCCAGCAGCCCTGGGCCAAACTATGGCTACACCTTC
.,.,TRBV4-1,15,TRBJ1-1,CASSQRETIGTEAFF,TGCGCCAGCAGCCAAAGGGAAACCATTGGAACTGAAGCTTTCTTT
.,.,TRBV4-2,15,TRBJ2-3,CASSQASRLGDTQYF,TGTGCCAGCAGCCAAGCCTCAAGGCTGGGGGATACGCAGTATTTT
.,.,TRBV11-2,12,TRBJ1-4,CASSPMGGVMFF,TGTGCCAGCAGCCCGATGGGAGGGGTTATGTTTTTT
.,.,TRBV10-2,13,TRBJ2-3,CATTVTGTDTQYF,TGCGCCACTACGGTCACAGGCACAGATACGCAGTATTTT
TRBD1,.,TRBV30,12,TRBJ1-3,CAWDRARNTIYF,TGTGCCTGGGACAGGGCTCGAAACACCATATATTTT
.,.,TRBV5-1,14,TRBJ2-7,CASSLGGGPYEQYF,TGCGCCAGCAGCTTGGGTGGGGGACCCTACGAGCAGTACTTC
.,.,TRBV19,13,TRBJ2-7,CASIEGGTYEQYF,TGTGCCAGTATCGAGGGAGGCACCTACGAGCAGTACTTC
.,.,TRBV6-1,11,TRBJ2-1,CASSEVNEQFF,TGTGCCAGCAGTGAAGTCAATGAGCAGTTCTTC
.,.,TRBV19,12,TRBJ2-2,CASSRYTGELFF,TGTGCCAGTAGTAGATACACCGGGGAGCTGTTTTTT
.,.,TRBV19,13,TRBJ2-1,CASTQELAGEQFF,TGTGCCAGTACCCAGGAATTGGCGGGTGAGCAGTTCTTC
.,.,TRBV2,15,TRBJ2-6,CASTLGRAGANVLTF,TGTGCCAGCACCCTGGGCAGGGCTGGGGCCAACGTCCTGACTTTC
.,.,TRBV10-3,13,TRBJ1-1,CAQRNSPNAEAFF,TGTGCTCAGAGAAACAGCCCGAACGCTGAAGCTTTCTTT
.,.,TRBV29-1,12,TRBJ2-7,CSVGGGSYEQYF,TGCAGCGTTGGAGGCGGTTCCTACGAGCAGTACTTC